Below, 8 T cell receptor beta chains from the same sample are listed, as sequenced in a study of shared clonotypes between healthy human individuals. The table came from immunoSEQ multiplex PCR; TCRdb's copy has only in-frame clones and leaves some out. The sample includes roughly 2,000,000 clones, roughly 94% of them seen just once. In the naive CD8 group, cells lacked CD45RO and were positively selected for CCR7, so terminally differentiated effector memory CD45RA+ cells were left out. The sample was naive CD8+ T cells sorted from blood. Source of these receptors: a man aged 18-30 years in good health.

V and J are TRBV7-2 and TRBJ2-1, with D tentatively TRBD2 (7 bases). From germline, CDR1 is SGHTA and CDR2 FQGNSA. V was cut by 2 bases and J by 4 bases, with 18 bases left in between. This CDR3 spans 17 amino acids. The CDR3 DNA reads TGTGCCAGCAGCTTATTTGCGGGGGCACTTAATTACAATGAGCAGTTCTTC. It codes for CASSLFAGALNYNEQFF.

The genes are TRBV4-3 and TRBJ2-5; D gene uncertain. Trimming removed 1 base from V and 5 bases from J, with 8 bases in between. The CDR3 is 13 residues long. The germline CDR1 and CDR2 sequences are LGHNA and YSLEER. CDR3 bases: TGCGCCAGCAGCCAAGTCCCCGCCGAGACCCAGTACTTC. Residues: CASSQVPAETQYF.

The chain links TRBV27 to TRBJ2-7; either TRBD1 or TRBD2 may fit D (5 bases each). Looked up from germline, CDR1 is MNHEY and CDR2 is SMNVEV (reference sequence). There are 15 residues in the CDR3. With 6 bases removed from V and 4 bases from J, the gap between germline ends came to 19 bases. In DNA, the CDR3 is TGTGCCAGCAGCCCTTCGGGGCCTTTGGTTTACGAGCAGTACTTC. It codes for CASSPSGPLVYEQYF.

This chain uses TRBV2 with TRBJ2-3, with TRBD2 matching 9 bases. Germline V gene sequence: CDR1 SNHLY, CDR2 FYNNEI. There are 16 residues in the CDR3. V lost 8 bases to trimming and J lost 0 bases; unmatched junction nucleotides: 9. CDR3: CASPLTSGYSTDTQYF. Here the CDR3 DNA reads TGTGCCAGCCCGTTAACTAGCGGGTATAGCACAGATACGCAGTATTTT.

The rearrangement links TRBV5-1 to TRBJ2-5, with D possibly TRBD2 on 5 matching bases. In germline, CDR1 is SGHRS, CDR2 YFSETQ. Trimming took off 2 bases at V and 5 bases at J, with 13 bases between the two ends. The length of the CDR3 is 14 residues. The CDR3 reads CASSFGLEVETQYF. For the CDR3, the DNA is TGCGCCAGCAGCTTCGGACTCGAGGTGGAGACCCAGTACTTC.

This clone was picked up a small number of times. CDR3 in DNA: TGTGCCTGGAGTTCTGGACAGCCAAATCAGCCCCAGCATTTT. Protein sequence: CAWSSGQPNQPQHF. The chain uses TRBV30 and TRBJ1-5, with D possibly being TRBD1 (6 bases). The CDR3 runs to 14 residues. The ends were cut back, 2 bases at V and 4 bases at J, with 12 bases in the middle. The germline V gene encodes CDR1 GTSNPN and CDR2 SVGIG (reference sequence).

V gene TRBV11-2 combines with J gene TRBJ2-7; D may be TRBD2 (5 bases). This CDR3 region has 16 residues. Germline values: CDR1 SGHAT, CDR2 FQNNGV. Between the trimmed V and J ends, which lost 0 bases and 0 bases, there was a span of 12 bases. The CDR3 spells CASSLEWLADSYEQYF. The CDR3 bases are TGTGCCAGCAGCTTAGAGTGGCTAGCTGACTCCTACGAGCAGTACTTC.

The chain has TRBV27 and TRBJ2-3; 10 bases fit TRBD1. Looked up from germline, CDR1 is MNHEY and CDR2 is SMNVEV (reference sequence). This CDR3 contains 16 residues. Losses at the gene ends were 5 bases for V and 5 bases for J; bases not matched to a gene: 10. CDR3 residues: CASSPQRQGAGDTQYF. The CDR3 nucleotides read TGTGCCAGCAGTCCGCAGAGACAGGGGGCAGGAGATACGCAGTATTTT.